The 13 T cell receptor beta chains below were found in one sample sequenced in a study of Graves' ophthalmopathy and Graves' hyperthyroidism. RNA transcripts yielded amplified TCR beta CDR3 regions. Second-round multiplex PCR came after a first-round RT-PCR that employed HTBI primers. TCRdb reprocessed the multiplex PCR reads via MiXCR and lists one record per CDR3 protein. The sample gives 300,000 to 400,000 distinct CDR3 sequences, 15% to 20% of which show up once; over 9% is in the top ten. The specimen sequenced was peripheral blood. These receptors were collected from an adult man with Graves' ophthalmopathy.

This clonotype was observed many times. This rearrangement joins TRBV6-5 to TRBJ1-3; no firm D call. The V gene lost 8 bases and the J gene lost 1 base, with 15 bases spanning the gap. CDR3 length equals 15 residues. Germline V lookup: CDR1 MNHEY, CDR2 SVGAGI. The CDR3 region has the DNA TGTGCCAGCTTTTTAGGGTCGGGTTCTGGAAACACCATATATTTT. Translated, it gives CASFLGSGSGNTIYF.

This clonotype showed up many times. A much larger clone differs from this one at a single base, so this may be a read error. The chain couples TRBV2 to TRBJ2-5; a possible D gene is TRBD1 (6 bases). The germline V and J ends were trimmed by 6 bases and 9 bases, with 23 bases remaining between them. This CDR3 is built from 15 residues. Germline assignment: CDR1 SNHLY and CDR2 FYNNEI. The CDR3 region is CASREHGLAKGAQYF. The CDR3 coding sequence is TGTGCCAGCAGGGAACATGGTCTTGCCAAGGGGGCCCAGTACTTC.

This clonotype was recorded many times. V usage is TRBV4-1 and J usage is TRBJ2-6; D is possibly TRBD2 (6 bases). CDR3 length: 15 amino acids. CDR1 MGHRA and CDR2 YSYEKL come from the germline V gene. Trimming left V 0 bases short and J 8 bases short, with 11 bases between. In nucleotides, the CDR3 is TGCGCCAGCAGCCAAGAGACCCGGGGGACCAACGTCCTGACTTTC. Translation gives CASSQETRGTNVLTF.

The chain uses TRBV7-8 and TRBJ2-5; TRBD2 matches 7 bases. Per the germline V gene, CDR1 is SGHVS and CDR2 is FQNEAQ. Unmatched junction bases numbered 15, after V lost 4 bases and J lost 10 bases. The CDR3 is made up of 15 amino acids. The CDR3 here is CASSSRWEGLKIQYF. The DNA for the CDR3 is TGTGCCAGCAGCTCACGTTGGGAGGGCCTTAAGATCCAGTACTTC.

This clonotype came up many times. J is TRBJ1-6 and V is TRBV6-1, with a possible D match to TRBD1 (5 bases). Germline loops: CDR1 MNHNS, CDR2 SASEGT. With 6 bases removed from V and 8 bases from J, the gap between germline ends came to 11 bases. The CDR3 runs to 13 residues. CDR3 region: CASRGRSDSPLHF. CDR3 in DNA: TGTGCCAGCAGGGGACGGTCGGATTCACCCCTCCACTTT.

This chain uses TRBV10-3 with TRBJ1-6; D gene uncertain. Between the trimmed V and J ends, which lost 8 bases and 7 bases, there was a span of 9 bases. Germline CDR1 reads ENHRY; CDR2 reads SYGVKD. This CDR3 is 12 amino acids long. CDR3 DNA sequence: TGTGCCATCCGGACGTCCAATTCACCCCTCCACTTT. Amino acid sequence: CAIRTSNSPLHF.

This clonotype was counted at least ten times. The chain links TRBV13 to TRBJ2-7, with unresolved D. V gave up 4 bases and J gave up 5 bases, with 9 bases separating them. The CDR3 covers 12 residues. Per germline, CDR1 PRHDT and CDR2 FYEKMQ (reference sequence). The CDR3 nucleotides are TGTGCCAGCAGCTCCCGTGGTAACGAGCAGTACTTC. This gives the protein CASSSRGNEQYF.

This clonotype came up many times. The CDR3 here is CASSRTTSGNTIYF. CDR3 nucleotide sequence: TGTGCCAGCAGTCGGACAACCTCTGGAAACACCATATATTTT. The chain joins TRBV6-1 to TRBJ1-3; a possible D gene is TRBD1 (5 bases). The CDR3 runs to 14 residues. CDR1 and CDR2 from the germline V gene are MNHNS and SASEGT. The ends were cut back, 5 bases at V and 0 bases at J, with 8 bases in the middle.

This clonotype has at least ten counts. The V gene is TRBV4-1, the J gene TRBJ2-5; tentative D call: TRBD1 (5 bases). Trimming took 3 bases from V and 3 from J, leaving 14 bases between them. Looked up from germline, CDR1 is MGHRA and CDR2 is YSYEKL. The CDR3 consists of 15 residues. The CDR3 DNA follows: TGCGCCAGCAGCCATCTCGGCCAAGGGGAAGAGACCCAGTACTTC. It yields the protein CASSHLGQGEETQYF.

This clonotype showed up many times. The gene calls are TRBV20-1 and TRBJ2-5, with 7 bases fitting TRBD2. This CDR3 region has 15 residues. Per the germline V gene, CDR1 is DFQATT and CDR2 is SNEGSKA (reference sequence). Trimming cost V 4 bases and J 2 bases; bases outside gene matches: 10. CDR3 amino acids: CSATTHSGVQETQYF. CDR3 nucleotide sequence: TGCAGTGCTACCACCCACAGCGGGGTACAAGAGACCCAGTACTTC.

This clonotype was counted many times. A read error may be the cause here, since a much bigger clone is one base away. The CDR3 does not end in the conserved phenylalanine or tryptophan, so this is likely a read error. This sequence joins TRBV28 and TRBJ2-5; no reliable D call. In germline, CDR1 is MDHEN, CDR2 SYDVKM. The CDR3 extends over 13 amino acids. Trimming took 7 bases from V and 0 from J, leaving 9 bases between them. The CDR3 protein is CASITRNQETQYL. In nucleotides, the CDR3 is TGTGCCAGCATTACTCGAAACCAAGAGACCCAGTACCTC.

Ten or more counts support this clonotype. This chain connects TRBV6-2 or TRBV6-3 to TRBJ1-2; 10 nucleotides align to TRBD1. The CDR3 spans 16 residues. The junction had 14 bases not matched to a gene; V was cut back by 1 base and J by 12 bases. Germline-derived CDR1 and CDR2 are MNHEY and SVGEGT. The CDR3 is CASSYYDRGRGLEDTF. CDR3 DNA sequence: TGTGCCAGCAGTTACTACGACAGGGGGCGCGGATTGGAGGACACCTTC.

This clonotype was seen ten or more times. The V call is TRBV2, the J call TRBJ2-4; the D gene is possibly TRBD1 (6 bases). With 11 bases removed from V and 9 bases from J, the gap between germline ends came to 20 bases. The CDR3 runs to 13 residues. The germline gives CDR1 SNHLY, CDR2 FYNNEI. CDR3: CAGKTGFRGIQYF. The CDR3 DNA is TGTGCCGGCAAGACAGGCTTCCGGGGCATTCAGTACTTC.